Following are 21 T cell receptor beta chains from one sample sequenced in a study of blood T cell repertoires in COVID-19. Here immunoSEQ multiplex PCR was the method, and the copy in TCRdb shows in-frame clones only, minus some. The data hold about 130,000 clones, with 79% observed a single time. Sequences were obtained from peripheral blood. The receptors come from a man aged 40-55 years with active or convalescent COVID-19.

V and J are TRBV27 and TRBJ1-4; no clear D gene. From germline, CDR1 is MNHEY and CDR2 SMNVEV (reference sequence). This CDR3 is 14 amino acids long. Deletions cut 3 bases from V and 4 bases from J, with 9 bases between. This CDR3 is CASSLRSRNEKLFF. In nucleotides, the CDR3 is TGTGCCAGCAGTTTGAGAAGCCGTAATGAAAAACTGTTTTTT.

About this clone: The junction departs from the called germline gene at one end, perhaps through a read error. The chain links TRBV6-6 to TRBJ1-2, with D unresolved. The CDR3 loop spans 12 amino acids. The germline CDR1 and CDR2 sequences are MNHNY and SVGAGI (reference sequence). The CDR3 reads CASSNSGGGYTF. The CDR3 nucleotides are TGTGCCAGCAGTAACTCGGGAGGTGGCTACACCTTC.

V is TRBV27 and J is TRBJ2-5; 9 bases agree with TRBD2. CDR1 MNHEY and CDR2 SMNVEV come from the germline V gene (reference sequence). The CDR3 extends over 15 amino acids. The trim removed 8 bases at V and 2 bases at J, leaving 9 bases unmatched. The CDR3 spells CASARLTSGQETQYF. The CDR3 coding sequence is TGTGCCAGCGCCCGATTGACTAGCGGACAAGAGACCCAGTACTTC.

This chain links TRBV7-6 with TRBJ1-2, with no clear D. CDR3 length equals 11 residues. The ends were cut back, 5 bases at V and 7 bases at J, with 8 bases in the middle. CDR1 is SGHVS, CDR2 FNYEAQ, per germline. The CDR3 region is CASSPTSGYTF. CDR3 nucleotide sequence: TGTGCCAGCAGCCCGACTTCTGGCTACACCTTC.

In this sample, this clone turned up many times. The chain joins TRBV24-1 to TRBJ2-7; tentative D call: TRBD1 (5 bases). The CDR3 covers 12 residues. The germline CDR1 and CDR2 sequences are KGHDR and SFDVKD. The V gene lost 8 bases and the J gene lost 4 bases, with 11 bases spanning the gap. The CDR3 DNA reads as TGTGCCACCACCGATGACAGATACGAGCAGTACTTC. This sequence encodes CATTDDRYEQYF.

The J gene is TRBJ2-1, the V gene TRBV7-3; 10 bases are a match to TRBD2. The CDR3 extends over 13 amino acids. Germline CDR1 SGHTA, CDR2 FQGTGA. V lost 10 bases and J lost 6; bases outside the gene matches: 6. In nucleotides, the CDR3 is TGTGCCACCTCAGCGGGAGGGCCCAATGAGCAGTTCTTC. It encodes CATSAGGPNEQFF.

This CDR3 is CASRTGGGCEQYF. CDR3 sequence (DNA): TGTGCCAGCAGAACAGGGGGGGGCTGCGAGCAGTACTTC. The chain combines TRBV7-2 with TRBJ2-7; D possibly corresponds to TRBD1 (8 bases). Trimming removed 6 bases at V and 6 bases at J, with 15 bases between. CDR3 length: 13 residues. Germline V lookup: CDR1 SGHTA, CDR2 FQGNSA.

This clone came up once. The V and J genes are TRBV5-1 and TRBJ2-1; TRBD2 might be the D (5 bases). Germline CDR1 and CDR2: SGHRS and YFSETQ. CDR3 length: 14 residues. The germline V and J ends were trimmed by 3 bases and 0 bases, with 7 bases remaining between them. The CDR3 sequence: CASSSAGSYNEQFF. The CDR3 nucleotides read TGCGCCAGCAGCTCCGCGGGCTCCTACAATGAGCAGTTCTTC.

The chain combines TRBV5-5 with TRBJ1-1; D is unresolved. The CDR3 loop spans 13 amino acids. Germline V gives CDR1 SGHKS, CDR2 YYEKEE (reference sequence). V dropped 1 base and J dropped 2 bases, with 6 bases sitting between them. The CDR3 is CASSLWRNTEAFF. CDR3 coding DNA: TGTGCCAGCAGCTTGTGGAGAAACACTGAAGCTTTCTTT.

The V call is TRBV2, the J call TRBJ2-1; TRBD2 aligns across 7 bases. This CDR3 region has 13 residues. The V segment lost 7 bases and the J segment 4 bases; nucleotides outside the gene matches: 4. Germline CDR1 SNHLY, CDR2 FYNNEI. The DNA of the CDR3 is TGTGCCAGCACTAGCGGAGTATACAATGAGCAGTTCTTC. It encodes CASTSGVYNEQFF.

J is TRBJ2-7 and V is TRBV6-5, with a tentative D call TRBD2 (5 bases). This CDR3 has 15 residues. V gave up 7 bases and J gave up 0 bases, with 16 bases separating them. Per the germline V gene, CDR1 is MNHEY and CDR2 is SVGAGI. CDR3 in DNA: TGTGCCAGCAAACGGGCCCTGGGGAGCTCCTACGAGCAGTACTTC. Encoded protein: CASKRALGSSYEQYF.

The chain joins TRBV4-3 to TRBJ2-3; no clear D gene. Germline-derived CDR1 and CDR2 are LGHNA and YSLEER. This CDR3 comprises 13 residues. Trimming left V 1 base short and J 5 bases short, with 7 bases between. The CDR3 region has the DNA TGCGCCAGCAGCCAAGCTCGGTTAGATACGCAGTATTTT. Amino acid sequence: CASSQARLDTQYF.

This clone was counted many times. The V and J genes are TRBV9 and TRBJ1-5, with D possibly matching TRBD1 (5 bases). CDR1 SGDLS and CDR2 YYNGEE come from the germline V gene. The V and J ends lost 0 bases and 0 bases respectively, with 7 bases between them. This CDR3 comprises 15 residues. CDR3 in amino acids: CASSVGTLSNQPQHF. CDR3 DNA: TGTGCCAGCAGCGTAGGGACACTTAGCAATCAGCCCCAGCATTTT.

The chain uses TRBV3-1 (or the pseudogene TRBV3-2) and TRBJ2-1; D may be TRBD2 (5 bases). Germline CDR1 LGHDT, CDR2 YNNKEL (reference sequence). With 1 base removed from V and 8 bases from J, the gap between germline ends came to 18 bases. This CDR3 spans 16 amino acids. CDR3 DNA: TGTGCCAGCAGCCAAGTTGGCGGACTCTTTGGCGATGAGCAGTTCTTC. Its translation: CASSQVGGLFGDEQFF.

The V and J genes are TRBV6-5 and TRBJ1-1; 9 bases are shared with TRBD1. Germline CDR1 is MNHEY and CDR2 is SVGAGI. V was clipped by 6 bases and J by 0 bases; unmatched bases: 5. CDR3 length: 15 amino acids. CDR3 bases: TGTGCCAGCAGCCCACAGGGGGCTATGAACACTGAAGCTTTCTTT. It codes for CASSPQGAMNTEAFF.

The chain recombines TRBV5-1 with TRBJ1-1; 8 nucleotides match TRBD1. The V segment lost 3 bases and the J segment 8 bases; nucleotides outside the gene matches: 9. Germline V gene sequence: CDR1 SGHRS, CDR2 YFSETQ. CDR3 size: 14 residues. CDR3 bases: TGCGCCAGCAGCTCTGCGGGACAGGTGGGAGAAGCTTTCTTT. This translates into CASSSAGQVGEAFF.

The chain combines TRBV20-1 with TRBJ1-5; TRBD1 might be the D (6 bases). Germline CDR1 DFQATT, CDR2 SNEGSKA (reference sequence). CDR3 length equals 15 residues. V lost 3 bases and J 0 bases, leaving 12 bases between the germline ends. The CDR3 bases are TGCAGTGCTAGTACACAGGGCAATAGCAATCAGCCCCAGCATTTT. Translating it yields CSASTQGNSNQPQHF.

V is TRBV5-5 and J is TRBJ2-6; D is perhaps TRBD2 (6 bases). This CDR3 has 17 amino acids. Trimming took 3 bases from V and 2 from J, leaving 15 bases between them. Germline V lookup: CDR1 SGHKS, CDR2 YYEKEE (reference sequence). The CDR3 coding sequence is TGTGCCAGCAGCTCTGTCTTTGGCGGGGCTGGGGCCAACGTCCTGACTTTC. It yields the protein CASSSVFGGAGANVLTF.

This clone was recorded only once. The chain is built from TRBV20-1 and TRBJ2-1; D ambiguous. Germline V CDR1 and CDR2: DFQATT, SNEGSKA (reference sequence). V was clipped by 3 bases and J by 7 bases, with 7 bases between them. CDR3 length: 11 residues. CDR3 in DNA: TGCAGTGCTAGCTGGCAGAATGAGCAGTTCTTC. This gives the protein CSASWQNEQFF.

This clone was found once. This chain connects TRBV7-9 to TRBJ1-1; 9 positions match TRBD1. V gave up 4 bases and J gave up 10 bases; unmatched junction bases: 10. Germline assignment: CDR1 SEHNR and CDR2 FQNEAQ (reference sequence). The CDR3 extends over 14 amino acids. CDR3 protein: CASSSSDRGPAAFF. The CDR3 region has the DNA TGTGCCAGCAGCTCCTCGGACAGGGGCCCAGCAGCTTTCTTT.

This chain joins TRBV28 and TRBJ2-5; weak D call: TRBD1 (6 bases). Trimming pared 7 bases from V and 7 bases from J, leaving 16 bases between. CDR1 is MDHEN, CDR2 SYDVKM, per germline. The CDR3 is 13 amino acids. CDR3 nucleotides: TGTGCCAGCACCCTTCAACAGGGAGCGACCCAGTACTTC. Residues: CASTLQQGATQYF.